The clone carrying this T cell receptor beta chain was observed many times. In TCRdb, the RT-PCR reads were re-called with MiXCR into one record per CDR3 protein. The repertoire holds more than 850,000 distinct CDR3 sequences, with roughly 17% as singletons. With 2 bases removed from V and 7 bases from J, the gap between germline ends came to 8 bases. The CDR3 loop spans 12 amino acids. The data are from a study of patients and donors after allogeneic stem cell transplantation. This sequence was found in a human donor who was either an allogeneic HSCT recipient or a stem cell or donor lymphocyte infusion donor (not recorded which). It is not recorded whose cells these are; they may come from a transplant donor. Sequenced sample: blood, either unsorted or a sorted T cell fraction (not recorded which). V gene TRBV12-3 or TRBV12-4 combines with J gene TRBJ2-5; tentative D call: TRBD2 (5 bases). CDR3 amino acids: CASSLREGTQYF. The CDR3 DNA follows: TGTGCCAGCAGTTTACGGGAAGGGACCCAGTACTTC.